Detailed here is one T cell receptor beta chain. There is no known antigen for this receptor. Per-nucleotide qualities are absent, and no much larger clonotype sits a single base away. The entry originates in a study of technical replicates of blood from a few donors listed by TCRdb under 2017. Library method: the immunoSEQ multiplex PCR assay. The table comes from immuneACCESS by way of TCRdb, which keeps in-frame sequences with V and J called. Part of the clones is missing from these tables; in studies checked, under half for an unresolved V gene and the rest for unknown reasons. The sample records 75,000 to 100,000 clones, approximately 94% of which are singletons. The top ten hold about 0.22% of the sample. Germline trimming: 5 bases from V, 7 bases from J; junction bases outside gene matches: 4. The CDR3 covers 12 residues, taking in both the cysteine and the phenylalanine. Only CDR3 DNA remains: 36 bases, in frame from the first base. CDR1 is given as SGHAT and CDR2 as FQNNGV, both from the germline V gene.

This receptor chain uses TRBV11-2 and TRBJ1-2; 7 middle bases align to TRBD1. The sequencing sample was made of T cells isolated from PBMCs. The sequence was collected from a human donor in good health. The DNA is as follows: TGTGCCAGCAGCCAAGGGGGCTCTGGCTACACCTTC. Translated, this is CASSQGGSGYTF.